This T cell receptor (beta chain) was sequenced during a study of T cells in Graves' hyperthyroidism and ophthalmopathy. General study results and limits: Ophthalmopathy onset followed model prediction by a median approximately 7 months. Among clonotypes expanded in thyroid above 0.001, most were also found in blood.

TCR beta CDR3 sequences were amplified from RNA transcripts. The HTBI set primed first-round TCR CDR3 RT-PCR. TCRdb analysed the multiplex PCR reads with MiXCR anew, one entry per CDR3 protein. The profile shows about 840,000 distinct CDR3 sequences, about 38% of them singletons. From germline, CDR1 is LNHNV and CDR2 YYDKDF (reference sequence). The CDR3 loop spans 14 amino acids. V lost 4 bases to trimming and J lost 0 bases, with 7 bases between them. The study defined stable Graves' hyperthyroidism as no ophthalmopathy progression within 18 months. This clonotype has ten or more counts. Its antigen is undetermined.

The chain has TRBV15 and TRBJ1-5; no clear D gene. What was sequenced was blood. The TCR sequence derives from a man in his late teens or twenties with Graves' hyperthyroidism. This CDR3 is CATSTRSSNQPQHF. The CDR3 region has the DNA TGTGCCACCAGCACAAGGTCTAGCAATCAGCCCCAGCATTTT.